A selection of T cell receptor beta chains follows, all from one sample in a study of identical twins. TCRdb fed the 5' RACE reads into MiXCR, producing one record per CDR3 protein. Among about 720,000 distinct CDR3 sequences listed, around a sixth were seen once. These data were also reused for a study on T cells expressing NK-cell markers.

The sequencing sample was made of PBMCs. These receptors were collected from a woman between 18 and 29 years old in good health. CDR3s include the opening cysteine and the closing phenylalanine or tryptophan. D genes are given only for firm matches. Rows may omit the clone size; those that give it use once, few, many or a size class.

>TRBD1|-|TRBJ2-7|TRBV12-3/TRBV12-4
TGTGCCAGCAGGACGGGACAGGGAAGCTCCTACGAGCAGTACTTC
CASRTGQGSSYEQYF
>TRBD1|-|TRBJ2-7|TRBV12-3/TRBV12-4
TGTGCCAGCAGTCGACAGGGGGTTGTCGGCTACGAGCAGTACTTC
CASSRQGVVGYEQYF
>-|many|TRBJ1-2|TRBV12-3/TRBV12-4
TGTGCCAGCAGTCAGTGGACGGGTTCAGGTGGCTACACCTTC
CASSQWTGSGGYTF
>TRBD2|-|TRBJ2-7|TRBV20-1
TGCAGTGCTTTATGGAATAGCGGGAGGGCCTCCGAGCAGTACTTC
CSALWNSGRASEQYF
>-|few|TRBJ1-2|TRBV12-3/TRBV12-4
TGTGCCAGCAGTTCCCGTCTGGCGGGGCGGTTCAACTATGGCTACACCTTC
CASSSRLAGRFNYGYTF
>-|-|TRBJ1-2|TRBV7-2
TGTGCCAGCAGTATAACGGGGAACTATGGCTACACCTTC
CASSITGNYGYTF
>TRBD1|-|TRBJ2-6|TRBV12-3/TRBV12-4
TGTGCCAGCAGTTTTGATAAGGGGGCACGGGCTGGGGCCAACGTCCTGACTTTC
CASSFDKGARAGANVLTF
>TRBD1|few|TRBJ2-7|TRBV7-9
TGTGCCAGCAGCTTAGTCCCCGGACAGGGCGGCGGCGAGCAGTACTTC
CASSLVPGQGGGEQYF
>TRBD2|few|TRBJ2-3|TRBV7-9
TGTGCCAGCAGCTTAGCGGGGACTAGCGCAGATACGCAGTATTTT
CASSLAGTSADTQYF
>TRBD1|-|TRBJ1-1|TRBV12-3/TRBV12-4
TGTGCCAGCAGTCTGGGACAGCTCTCTGAAGCTTTCTTT
CASSLGQLSEAFF